These 27 T cell receptor beta chains share one sample of origin, sequenced in a study of identical twins. TCRdb independently ran MiXCR on the 5' RACE reads; one entry per CDR3 protein. The sample includes about 530,000 distinct CDR3 sequences, nearly 15% seen only once; the top ten take roughly 0.43%. The sample was also linked to a second study, of yellow fever vaccine responses in identical twins.

Sequenced sample: CD4+ T cells sorted from blood. These receptors all stem from a woman aged 18 to 35 in good health.

The chain has TRBV12-3 or TRBV12-4 and TRBJ2-1; tentatively, D is TRBD2 (7 bases). V lost 11 bases and J lost 4, with 33 bases in between. The CDR3 runs to 19 residues. The CDR3 protein is CAFSLQRGATIGGYNEQFF. The DNA of the CDR3 is TGTGCCTTCAGTTTACAGCGGGGTGCTACGATAGGGGGATACAATGAGCAGTTCTTC.

This clonotype was seen a handful of times. CDR3 residues: CASSLVRIDWNEQFF. In nucleotides, the CDR3 is TGTGCCAGCAGTTTGGTTAGGATCGACTGGAATGAGCAGTTCTTC. V and J are TRBV12-3 or TRBV12-4 and TRBJ2-1; D unresolved. The CDR3 loop spans 15 amino acids. V was trimmed by 3 bases and J by 7 bases, leaving 16 bases between them.

To note about this clonotype: Likely a read error: the CDR3 ends without its conserved phenylalanine or tryptophan. The gene calls are TRBV29-1 and TRBJ2-7, with D maybe TRBD2 (6 bases). The CDR3 loop spans 12 amino acids. The germline gives CDR1 SQVTM, CDR2 ANQGSEA. Trimming cost V 7 bases and J 6 bases, with 16 bases left between them. CDR3 sequence reads: CSAGNLGGEQYL. The DNA of the CDR3 is TGCAGCGCCGGGAATTTGGGGGGCGAGCAGTACTTA.

A few counts support this clonotype. The V call is TRBV13, the J call TRBJ2-5; maybe TRBD2 (5 bases). The germline V gene encodes CDR1 PRHDT and CDR2 FYEKMQ (reference sequence). This CDR3 spans 16 amino acids. V was cut by 1 base and J by 2 bases, with 14 bases left in between. The DNA of the CDR3 is TGTGCCAGCAGCTTAGTTGGCAGGAGACTACAAGAGACCCAGTACTTC. Its protein is CASSLVGRRLQETQYF. The variable domain in full, with the rest retrieved from reference TRBV13 and TRBJ2-5, is AAGVIQSPRHLIKEKRETATLKCYPIPRHDTVYWYQQGPGQDPQFLISFYEKMQSDKGSIPDRFSAQQFSDYHSELNMSSLELGDSALYFCASSLVGRRLQETQYFGPGTRLLVL.

This clonotype has more than one count but fewer than ten. The V and J genes are TRBV29-1 and TRBJ1-1, with 7 bases lining up with TRBD1. V shed 7 bases, J shed 0 bases, and the junction held 5 bases outside the gene matches. Germline lookup yields CDR1 SQVTM and CDR2 ANQGSEA. The CDR3 spans 13 residues. DNA of the CDR3: TGCAGCGGACTAGGACAGGTGAACACTGAAGCTTTCTTT. This gives the protein CSGLGQVNTEAFF.

This clonotype has only a few counts. The chain employs TRBV15 and TRBJ2-2; 7 bases map to TRBD1. With V trimmed by 1 base and J by 5 bases, 10 bases remained unmatched. This CDR3 comprises 17 residues. Germline V gives CDR1 LNHNV, CDR2 YYDKDF (reference sequence). CDR3 nucleotides: TGTGCCACCAGCAGAGCAGTGGTTCAGGGGGTGACCGGGGAGCTGTTTTTT. Its translation is CATSRAVVQGVTGELFF. The full variable domain, completed using reference TRBV15 and TRBJ2-2, is DAMVIQNPRYQVTQFGKPVTLSCSQTLNHNVMYWYQQKSSQAPKLLFHYYDKDFNNEADTPDNFQSRRPNTSFCFLDIRSPGLGDTAMYLCATSRAVVQGVTGELFFGEGSRLTVL.

The genes are TRBV5-1 and TRBJ2-1; 9 bases line up with TRBD2. CDR3 length: 15 amino acids. Germline-derived CDR1 and CDR2 are SGHRS and YFSETQ. V lost 3 bases and J lost 3; bases outside the gene matches: 4. Written as DNA, the CDR3 is TGCGCCAGCAGCTCGAGCGGGGGGAACTACAATGAGCAGTTCTTC. Translated: CASSSSGGNYNEQFF. Full variable domain (remainder filled in from reference TRBV5-1 and TRBJ2-1): KAGVTQTPRYLIKTRGQQVTLSCSPISGHRSVSWYQQTPGQGLQFLFEYFSETQRNKGNFPGRFSGRQFSNSRSEMNVSTLELGDSALYLCASSSSGGNYNEQFFGPGTRLTVL.

This clonotype was detected ten times or more. The chain links TRBV20-1 to TRBJ2-7, with 8 nucleotides matching TRBD1. With V trimmed by 5 bases and J by 0 bases, 0 bases remained unmatched. The CDR3 is 12 residues long. Germline CDR1 is DFQATT and CDR2 is SNEGSKA (reference sequence). The CDR3 loop reads CSAGQGSYEQYF. The CDR3, as DNA: TGCAGTGCTGGACAGGGCTCCTACGAGCAGTACTTC.

This clonotype was seen ten or more times. V and J are TRBV5-1 and TRBJ1-1; 7 bases match TRBD1. The V gene's germline CDR1 is SGHRS and CDR2 YFSETQ. The CDR3 sequence is 15 residues long. V shed 4 bases, J shed 3 bases, and the junction held 9 bases outside the gene matches. The CDR3 nucleotides read TGCGCCAGCAGCCAAGATTTGGGACAGTACACTGAAGCTTTCTTT. Encoded protein: CASSQDLGQYTEAFF.

V usage is TRBV11-3 and J usage is TRBJ1-6, with 8 positions matching TRBD1. The CDR3 loop spans 15 amino acids. Germline CDR1 reads SGHNT; CDR2 reads YENEEA. V lost 3 bases and J lost 6; bases outside the gene matches: 4. The CDR3 reads CASSFYRGGNSPLHF. CDR3 bases: TGTGCCAGCAGCTTTTACAGGGGGGGTAATTCACCCCTCCACTTT.

The chain links TRBV5-6 to TRBJ2-7, with TRBD2 identical over 8 bases. This CDR3 is 18 amino acids long. Trimming removed 4 bases from V and 5 bases from J; junction bases left unmatched: 20. CDR1 SGHDT and CDR2 YYEEEE come from the germline V gene. The CDR3 protein is CASSGRGHTRTSLNEQYF. The CDR3 coding sequence is TGTGCCAGCAGCGGGAGGGGACATACCAGGACTAGCTTAAACGAGCAGTACTTC.

This clonotype was detected a few times. The V gene is TRBV5-1, the J gene TRBJ2-3; perhaps TRBD2 as D (5 bases). CDR1 and CDR2 from the germline V gene are SGHRS and YFSETQ. V lost 0 bases and J 2 bases, leaving 10 bases between the germline ends. There are 15 residues in the CDR3. CDR3 bases: TGCGCCAGCAGCTTGGTGCCTAGCAACACAGATACGCAGTATTTT. This sequence encodes CASSLVPSNTDTQYF. The variable domain in full, with the rest retrieved from reference TRBV5-1 and TRBJ2-3, is KAGVTQTPRYLIKTRGQQVTLSCSPISGHRSVSWYQQTPGQGLQFLFEYFSETQRNKGNFPGRFSGRQFSNSRSEMNVSTLELGDSALYLCASSLVPSNTDTQYFGPGTRLTVL.

This clonotype appeared a few times. The chain couples TRBV4-1 to TRBJ1-1; D might be TRBD1 (6 bases). CDR1 and CDR2 from the germline V gene are MGHRA and YSYEKL. V was clipped by 1 base and J by 5 bases, with 11 bases between them. The length of the CDR3 is 14 residues. In DNA, the CDR3 is TGCGCCAGCAGCCAAGTGTCCAGGGGAACTGAAGCTTTCTTT. It codes for CASSQVSRGTEAFF.

The chain links TRBV7-6 to TRBJ1-2; D might be TRBD1 (5 bases). Germline CDR1 SGHVS, CDR2 FNYEAQ. CDR3 length equals 15 residues. The V end was cut by 1 base, the J end by 6 bases, with 15 bases between. The CDR3 sequence: CASSLGGTSGDGYTF. The CDR3 DNA reads as TGTGCCAGCAGCTTAGGGGGGACGTCTGGAGATGGCTACACCTTC.

The rearrangement joins TRBV9 to TRBJ2-3, with TRBD2 matching 12 bases. Trimming took 0 bases from V and 5 from J; bases not matched to a gene: 1. Germline V gives CDR1 SGDLS, CDR2 YYNGEE. CDR3 length equals 15 residues. CDR3 DNA: TGTGCCAGCAGCGTAGGACTAGCGGGAGTAGATACGCAGTATTTT. It yields the protein CASSVGLAGVDTQYF.

This clonotype was seen ten or more times. The chain recombines TRBV7-7 with TRBJ2-3; possible D gene TRBD2, 6 bases. Germline loops: CDR1 SSHAT, CDR2 FNYEAQ (reference sequence). V lost 1 base and J 3 bases, leaving 11 bases between the germline ends. This CDR3 spans 15 amino acids. The CDR3 spells CASSLGGTLTDTQYF. CDR3 sequence (DNA): TGTGCCAGCAGCTTAGGCGGGACCTTAACAGATACGCAGTATTTT.

This clonotype was detected a few times. The V and J genes are TRBV5-1 and TRBJ2-1; D possibly corresponds to TRBD2 (5 bases). The CDR3 loop spans 14 amino acids. The V and J ends lost 1 base and 10 bases respectively, with 15 bases between them. Germline CDR1 reads SGHRS; CDR2 reads YFSETQ. CDR3 nucleotides: TGCGCCAGCAGCTTGAGACGGGAACACCCAGAGCAGTTCTTC. Encoded protein: CASSLRREHPEQFF.

J is TRBJ2-6 and V is TRBV12-3 or TRBV12-4; 8 nucleotides match TRBD1. V gave up 3 bases and J gave up 0 bases; unmatched junction bases: 4. The CDR3 has 17 amino acids. The CDR3 DNA follows: TGTGCCAGCAGTTTCGGGACAGGCTTCTCTGGGGCCAACGTCCTGACTTTC. It translates to CASSFGTGFSGANVLTF.

In its sample, this clonotype was seen a few times. The V and J genes are TRBV3-1 and TRBJ1-1; TRBD1 might be the D (5 bases). CDR3 size: 17 residues. Trimming left V 10 bases short and J 3 bases short, with 27 bases between. Germline CDR1 reads LGHDT; CDR2 reads YNNKEL (reference sequence). CDR3 sequence (DNA): TGTGCCACCGGGGACCCGAATTCTCTAGGAGACTACACTGAAGCTTTCTTT. Encoded protein: CATGDPNSLGDYTEAFF. Complete variable domain (other parts from reference TRBV3-1 and TRBJ1-1): DTAVSQTPKYLVTQMGNDKSIKCEQNLGHDTMYWYKQDSKKFLKIMFSYNNKELIINETVPNRFSPKSPDKAHLNLHINSLELGDSAVYFCATGDPNSLGDYTEAFFGQGTRLTVV.

V and J are TRBV28 and TRBJ2-3; TRBD2 aligns across 12 bases. The CDR3 consists of 16 residues. The J segment lost 0 bases and the V segment lost 9 bases, leaving 7 bases of the junction unmatched. Germline V gene data show CDR1 as MDHEN and CDR2 as SYDVKM. CDR3 sequence reads: CASGLAGQSSTDTQYF. In DNA, the CDR3 is TGTGCCAGTGGACTAGCGGGACAGAGTAGCACAGATACGCAGTATTTT. The variable domain in full, completed from reference TRBV28 and TRBJ2-3, reads DVKVTQSSRYLVKRTGEKVFLECVQDMDHENMFWYRQDPGLGLRLIYFSYDVKMKEKGDIPEGYSVSREKKERFSLILESASTNQTSMYLCASGLAGQSSTDTQYFGPGTRLTVL.

This clonotype was seen only a few times. V is TRBV12-3 or TRBV12-4 and J is TRBJ1-1; D is unclear. The CDR3 length is 12 residues. Trimming took off 3 bases at V and 5 bases at J, with 7 bases between the two ends. The CDR3 sequence is CASSFLETEAFF. CDR3 bases: TGTGCCAGCAGTTTTTTAGAGACTGAAGCTTTCTTT.

In its sample, this clonotype was seen a few times. This chain joins TRBV20-1 and TRBJ2-3; 11 nucleotides match TRBD2. The CDR3 has 15 residues. CDR1 and CDR2 from the germline V gene are DFQATT and SNEGSKA (reference sequence). Trimming removed 4 bases from V and 0 bases from J; junction bases left unmatched: 3. Here the CDR3 reads CSAKGTSGSTDTQYF. The CDR3 nucleotides read TGCAGTGCTAAAGGGACTAGCGGAAGCACAGATACGCAGTATTTT.

This clonotype was recorded a few times. The chain joins TRBV6-5 to TRBJ1-2, with D uncertain. V shed 0 bases and J shed 8 bases, with 13 bases lying between them. Germline CDR1 and CDR2: MNHEY and SVGAGI. This CDR3 comprises 14 residues. The chain's CDR3 is CASSYSGGVQGYTF. In DNA, the CDR3 is TGTGCCAGCAGTTACTCGGGCGGGGTGCAAGGCTACACCTTC.

The CDR3 sequence is CASSQDWTSGGPPRTQYF. DNA of the CDR3: TGTGCCAGCAGCCAAGATTGGACTAGCGGGGGCCCACCGAGGACCCAGTACTTC. The chain combines TRBV3-1 with TRBJ2-5; 13 bases match TRBD2. Germline assignment: CDR1 LGHDT and CDR2 YNNKEL (reference sequence). The CDR3 length is 18 residues. The trim removed 0 bases at V and 7 bases at J, leaving 11 bases unmatched.

V gene TRBV20-1 combines with J gene TRBJ1-5; 9 bases line up with TRBD1. Germline values: CDR1 DFQATT, CDR2 SNEGSKA (reference sequence). V shed 3 bases and J 4 bases; nucleotides not matched to a gene: 4. The CDR3 is made up of 14 amino acids. DNA for the CDR3: TGCAGTGCTAGGACAGGGGGAGTTAATCAGCCCCAGCATTTT. It translates to CSARTGGVNQPQHF.

This chain links TRBV5-1 with TRBJ2-2; D may match TRBD1 or TRBD2 (5 bases each). The V gene's germline CDR1 is SGHRS and CDR2 YFSETQ. The length of the CDR3 is 14 residues. Trimming cost V 5 bases and J 5 bases, with 13 bases left between them. Here the CDR3 DNA reads TGCGCCAGCAGAAAATACGGGGCAACCGGGGAGCTGTTTTTT. It is translated as CASRKYGATGELFF.

This sequence joins TRBV20-1 and TRBJ2-4; 11 nucleotides line up with TRBD1. The CDR3 is 17 amino acids. Germline trimming cut 5 bases from V and 6 bases from J; bases unmatched to any gene: 15. Germline values: CDR1 DFQATT, CDR2 SNEGSKA (reference sequence). The CDR3, as DNA: TGCAGTGCTGGTGGTGGGACAGGGGGGACCCTCCCAAACATTCAGTACTTC. Its protein product is CSAGGGTGGTLPNIQYF.